The source of this T cell receptor beta chain is a study of blood T cell repertoires in COVID-19 (dated by TCRdb to the early 2020s). Concerning the study at large: Samples from collaborators originated in the United States, Italy and Spain and spanned both the acute and convalescent phases of COVID-19. The material from the prospective study consisted of cDNA or gDNA derived from T cells, B-cell-depleted T cells, or PBMCs. Deeply sampled blood TCRbeta repertoires from subjects exposed to, actively infected with, or recovered from COVID-19 were included in the dataset. The repertoires were released in a freely available public database meant as a resource for research on the immune response to SARS-CoV-2. Samples were obtained from the ongoing ImmuneRACE study (first 160 participants) and from 950 to 1,500 subjects provided by 6 global collaborators. A de-identified subject ID, COVID-19 status, age in years and sex were almost always included in the sample metadata. HLA class I and class II types, where available, came from metadata supplied by the sample provider rather than from assay-based typing.

Results and caveats for the whole study, not just this receptor: The amount of clinical and demographic metadata varied by source and participant and was provided uncurated.

V loses 7 bases at its end and J loses 1 base; junction bases beyond the gene matches: 16. CDR1 and CDR2 are read off the germline V gene (reference sequence) as GTSNPN and SVGIG. The cysteine opens and the phenylalanine closes a CDR3 of 17 amino acids. Just the 51-base CDR3 DNA is kept, in frame starting at base 1. The collaborating institutions used their own protocols to collect whole blood in K2EDTA tubes. For TCRbeta analysis, collaborator samples were shipped as frozen whole blood, as isolated PBMCs, or as DNA extracted from either sample type. TCRbeta CDR3 regions were amplified from genomic DNA by means of the immunoSEQ Assay, a bias-controlled multiplex PCR. The original pipeline was this. Within the assay, amplification of reference gene primers was used to estimate how many nucleated cells each sample contained. To quantify the absolute abundance of each unique TCRbeta CDR3 rearrangement, sequence reads were collapsed and filtered. For each sample, productive Simpson clonality was calculated as the square root of Simpson's diversity index across productive rearrangements. TCRdb took this table from immuneACCESS and kept in-frame rearrangements with V and J called. Such tables lack part of the clones; where checked against another copy, unresolved V genes explain under half of the gap, and the rest is unexplained. The V and J calls and clone size are taken from that table; D and trimming were inferred from the DNA. For this sample there are hundreds of thousands of clones; 70% to 90% appear just once. Approximately 1.5% of the sample lies in the top ten.

As to this clone: Its antigen remains undetermined. Base-call qualities are not available, and no considerably larger clone is one nucleotide away.

The rearranged chain carries TRBV30 and TRBJ2-3, and 8 junction bases match TRBD1. Sequencing input: peripheral blood. This clonotype was obtained from a woman aged 25 to 39 with active or convalescent COVID-19. The DNA sequence is given as TGTGCCTCAGACGGGACAGGATCGGAAAGAGGCACAGATACGCAGTATTTT. It specifies CASDGTGSERGTDTQYF.